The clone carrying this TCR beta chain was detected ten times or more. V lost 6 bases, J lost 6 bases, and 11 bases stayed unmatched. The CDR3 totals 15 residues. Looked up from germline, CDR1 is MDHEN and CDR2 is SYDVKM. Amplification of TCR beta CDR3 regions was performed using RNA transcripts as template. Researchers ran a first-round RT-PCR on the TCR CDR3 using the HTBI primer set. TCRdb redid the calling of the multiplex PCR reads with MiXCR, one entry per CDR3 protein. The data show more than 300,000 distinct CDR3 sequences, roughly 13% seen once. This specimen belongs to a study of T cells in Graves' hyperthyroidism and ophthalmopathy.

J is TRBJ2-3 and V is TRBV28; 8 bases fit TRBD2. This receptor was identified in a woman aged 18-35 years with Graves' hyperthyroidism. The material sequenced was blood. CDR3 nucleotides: TGTGCCAGCAGGGGCCCGGGACTAGTTTCCGATACGCAGTATTTT. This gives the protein CASRGPGLVSDTQYF.